Below are 25 T cell receptor beta chains sequenced from a single sample in a study of blood T cell repertoires in COVID-19. Data came from immunoSEQ multiplex PCR; TCRdb stores just in-frame clones and leaves some out. Of roughly 59,000 clones in the sample, approximately 82% are singletons; the top ten hold 3.5%. The sample comprised peripheral blood. These TCRs come from a woman older than 75 with acute or convalescent COVID-19.

The CDR3 reads CASSQTGGETQYF. The CDR3 nucleotides read TGTGCCAGCAGCCAGACAGGGGGGGAGACCCAGTACTTC. The chain joins TRBV7-9 to TRBJ2-5; 9 bases align to TRBD1. From germline, CDR1 is SEHNR and CDR2 FQNEAQ (reference sequence). V trimming: 5 bases; J trimming: 5 bases; junction bases outside the gene matches: 3. This CDR3 has 13 residues. The full variable domain, rest sourced from reference TRBV7-9 and TRBJ2-5, is DTGVSQNPRHKITKRGQNVTFRCDPISEHNRLYWYRQTLGQGPEFLTYFQNEAQLEKSRLLSDRFSAERPKGSFSTLEIQRTEQGDSAMYLCASSQTGGETQYFGPGTRLLVL.

The J gene is TRBJ1-1, the V gene TRBV5-4, with 8 bases that match TRBD1. Germline CDR1 SGHNT, CDR2 YYREEE (reference sequence). This CDR3 contains 15 residues. J lost 5 bases, V lost 4 bases, and 10 bases had no gene match. The chain's CDR3 is CASSVGTGFGTEAFF. The CDR3 nucleotides read TGTGCCAGCAGCGTGGGGACAGGTTTTGGAACTGAAGCTTTCTTT.

The rearrangement joins TRBV27 to TRBJ1-2; tentatively, D is TRBD1 (6 bases). The germline V and J ends were trimmed by 6 bases and 6 bases, with 14 bases remaining between them. This CDR3 spans 13 amino acids. CDR1 MNHEY and CDR2 SMNVEV come from the germline V gene (reference sequence). DNA for the CDR3: TGTGCCAGCAGCTCCAGGGGCTTCGATGGCTACACCTTC. Protein: CASSSRGFDGYTF.

This clone was seen a handful of times. CDR3 sequence: CASSVAWQINQPQHF. The CDR3 DNA sequence: TGTGCCAGCAGCGTCGCATGGCAGATCAATCAGCCCCAGCATTTT. This chain links TRBV5-6 with TRBJ1-5; D gene ambiguous. Germline CDR1 and CDR2: SGHDT and YYEEEE. V was clipped by 4 bases and J by 3 bases, with 14 bases between them. This CDR3 spans 15 amino acids.

This clone was seen once. This chain links TRBV28 with TRBJ2-1; 8 bases match TRBD2. Germline lookup yields CDR1 MDHEN and CDR2 SYDVKM. The trim removed 3 bases at V and 0 bases at J, leaving 1 base unmatched. This CDR3 is built from 15 residues. The CDR3 DNA reads as TGTGCCAGCAGTTTGAGCGGGAGCTCCTACAATGAGCAGTTCTTC. Residues: CASSLSGSSYNEQFF.

The rearrangement uses TRBV5-1 and TRBJ1-6; TRBD1 might be the D (6 bases). CDR1 is SGHRS, CDR2 YFSETQ, per germline. This CDR3 has 16 residues. The V and J ends lost 4 bases and 7 bases respectively, with 18 bases between them. The CDR3 DNA reads TGCGCCAGCAGCCTTGCGACAGACAGGTCCAATTCACCCCTCCACTTT. Residues: CASSLATDRSNSPLHF.

This rearrangement joins TRBV18 to TRBJ1-1; maybe TRBD1 (6 bases). From germline, CDR1 is KGHSH and CDR2 LQKENI. The CDR3 totals 13 residues. V lost 3 bases, J lost 1 base, and 6 bases lay in between. CDR3 amino acids: CASSPGQNTEAFF. CDR3 nucleotide sequence: TGTGCCAGCTCACCGGGACAGAACACTGAAGCTTTCTTT.

V and J are TRBV7-9 and TRBJ2-5; TRBD2 is a possible D gene (5 bases). Trimming cost V 4 bases and J 1 base, with 16 bases left between them. Germline CDR1 is SEHNR and CDR2 is FQNEAQ (reference sequence). There are 16 residues in the CDR3. The CDR3 is CASSSRGSASQETQYF. CDR3 DNA: TGTGCCAGCAGCTCCCGAGGTAGCGCCTCCCAAGAGACCCAGTACTTC.

This chain links TRBV7-2 with TRBJ1-5; a possible D gene is TRBD1 (5 bases). V was pared by 1 base and J by 11 bases, with 18 bases between. Looked up from germline, CDR1 is SGHTA and CDR2 is FQGNSA. This CDR3 has 15 residues. The CDR3: CASSLETGWGSSQHF. The CDR3 DNA reads as TGTGCCAGCAGCTTAGAAACAGGCTGGGGAAGTTCCCAGCATTTT.

This chain uses TRBV3-1 (or the pseudogene TRBV3-2) with TRBJ2-3; the D gene is possibly TRBD1 (5 bases). The V gene lost 1 base and the J gene lost 7 bases, with 18 bases spanning the gap. The V gene's germline CDR1 is LGHDT and CDR2 YNNKEL (reference sequence). This CDR3 region has 16 residues. CDR3 nucleotide sequence: TGTGCCAGCAGCCAAGCCCGTGACAGATTCTCGAATACGCAGTATTTT. Its translation is CASSQARDRFSNTQYF.

The chain is built from TRBV9 and TRBJ1-2; 8 positions match TRBD1. Germline loops: CDR1 SGDLS, CDR2 YYNGEE. Trimming took 4 bases from V and 4 from J; bases not matched to a gene: 6. The CDR3 has 14 residues. CDR3 sequence: CASSPGQDPYGYTF. CDR3 DNA sequence: TGTGCCAGCAGCCCGGGACAGGACCCCTATGGCTACACCTTC. The full variable domain, rest sourced from reference TRBV9 and TRBJ1-2, is DSGVTQTPKHLITATGQRVTLRCSPRSGDLSVYWYQQSLDQGLQFLIQYYNGEERAKGNILERFSAQQFPDLHSELNLSSLELGDSALYFCASSPGQDPYGYTFGSGTRLTVV.

The rearrangement joins TRBV20-1 to TRBJ2-5; no clear D gene. Trimming left V 3 bases short and J 5 bases short, with 13 bases between. CDR3 length: 13 residues. Germline-derived CDR1 and CDR2 are DFQATT and SNEGSKA (reference sequence). The CDR3 loop is CSASRMVGETQYF. Here the CDR3 DNA reads TGCAGTGCTAGTAGGATGGTCGGGGAGACCCAGTACTTC.

The V and J genes are TRBV9 and TRBJ2-3; 12 bases agree with TRBD2. The CDR3 sequence is 17 residues long. After removal of 0 bases from V and 5 bases from J, the junction contained 7 bases not matched to a gene. The germline gives CDR1 SGDLS, CDR2 YYNGEE. The CDR3 DNA is TGTGCCAGCAGCGTAGCCCCTAGCGGGGGGGAAGGAGATACGCAGTATTTT. Translating gives CASSVAPSGGEGDTQYF. The whole variable domain, remainder taken from reference TRBV9 and TRBJ2-3, is DSGVTQTPKHLITATGQRVTLRCSPRSGDLSVYWYQQSLDQGLQFLIQYYNGEERAKGNILERFSAQQFPDLHSELNLSSLELGDSALYFCASSVAPSGGEGDTQYFGPGTRLTVL.

The chain links TRBV30 to TRBJ2-3; D might be TRBD1 (6 bases). The CDR3 is 13 residues long. V shed 3 bases and J shed 5 bases, with 12 bases lying between them. Looked up from germline, CDR1 is GTSNPN and CDR2 is SVGIG (reference sequence). The DNA for the CDR3 is TGTGCCTGGAGGGGGGCAGGGGAAGATACGCAGTATTTT. Amino acid sequence: CAWRGAGEDTQYF. The whole variable domain, remainder taken from reference TRBV30 and TRBJ2-3, is SQTIHQWPATLVQPVGSPLSLECTVEGTSNPNLYWYRQAAGRGLQLLFYSVGIGQISSEVPQNLSASRPQDRQFILSSKKLLLSDSGFYLCAWRGAGEDTQYFGPGTRLTVL.

This clone appeared once. The chain has TRBV21-1 and TRBJ2-1; the table's D gene call, TRBD2, was not cross checked with the DNA. TRBV21-1 constitutes a pseudogene. The CDR3 has 10 residues. The CDR3 loop is CATWRREQFF. DNA for the CDR3: TGTGCCACCTGGAGGCGGGAGCAGTTCTTC.

This chain connects TRBV7-9 to TRBJ2-2, with D unclear. Trimming removed 1 base at V and 6 bases at J, with 9 bases between. The length of the CDR3 is 14 residues. Germline V CDR1 and CDR2: SEHNR, FQNEAQ (reference sequence). In DNA, the CDR3 is TGTGCCAGCAGCTTAGAGGTGGGCCCCGGGGAGCTGTTTTTT. It encodes CASSLEVGPGELFF.

This chain joins TRBV18 and TRBJ2-1; 8 bases match TRBD2. Per the germline V gene, CDR1 is KGHSH and CDR2 is LQKENI. CDR3 length equals 14 residues. J gave up 4 bases and V 6 bases, and 5 bases lay outside the gene matches. DNA for the CDR3: TGTGCCAGCTCCGCGGGGGGCAGTTACAATGAGCAGTTCTTC. This gives the protein CASSAGGSYNEQFF.

The chain uses TRBV4-1 and TRBJ1-1; perhaps TRBD1 as D (5 bases). The CDR3 runs 16 residues. Germline V lookup: CDR1 MGHRA, CDR2 YSYEKL. The ends were cut back, 0 bases at V and 0 bases at J, with 11 bases in the middle. CDR3 protein: CASSQDPRGMNTEAFF. As DNA, the CDR3 is TGCGCCAGCAGCCAAGATCCGCGGGGCATGAACACTGAAGCTTTCTTT.

This clone was observed a single time. The chain recombines TRBV19 with TRBJ1-3, with TRBD1 matching 12 bases. Germline V gene lookup returns CDR1 LNHDA and CDR2 SQIVND (reference sequence). J was trimmed by 0 bases and V by 10 bases; bases with no gene match: 7. CDR3 size: 16 residues. This CDR3 reads CATTRDRGPSGNTIYF. CDR3 nucleotides: TGTGCCACGACCCGGGACAGGGGGCCCTCTGGAAACACCATATATTTT.

The chain employs TRBV6-1 and TRBJ1-2; possible D gene TRBD1, 6 bases. Germline CDR1 and CDR2: MNHNS and SASEGT. This CDR3 region has 14 residues. V lost 1 base to trimming and J lost 4 bases, with 10 bases between them. The CDR3 spells CASSEVQGSYGYTF. CDR3 coding DNA: TGTGCCAGCAGTGAAGTCCAGGGGTCCTATGGCTACACCTTC.

The gene calls are TRBV19 and TRBJ1-5; TRBD1 might be the D (6 bases). CDR1 and CDR2 from the germline V gene are LNHDA and SQIVND (reference sequence). The CDR3 has 16 residues. V was pared by 7 bases and J by 4 bases, with 20 bases between. CDR3: CASTDTGKGSNQPQHF. The CDR3 nucleotides read TGTGCCAGTACCGACACAGGGAAAGGTTCTAATCAGCCCCAGCATTTT.

The chain joins TRBV5-1 to TRBJ1-1; 8 bases are a match to TRBD1. This CDR3 has 13 amino acids. V was clipped by 4 bases and J by 8 bases; unmatched bases: 7. Per the germline V gene, CDR1 is SGHRS and CDR2 is YFSETQ. For the CDR3, the DNA is TGCGCCAGCAGCGCAAGACAGGGGTTAGAAGCTTTCTTT. Protein product: CASSARQGLEAFF.

The chain recombines TRBV9 with TRBJ1-3; D perhaps matches TRBD1 (6 bases). CDR1 and CDR2 from the germline V gene are SGDLS and YYNGEE. The V end was cut by 5 bases, the J end by 3 bases, with 18 bases between. The CDR3 loop spans 16 amino acids. The CDR3 sequence: CASRPEQGSDGNTIYF. The CDR3 DNA reads TGTGCCAGCAGGCCCGAACAGGGTAGTGATGGAAACACCATATATTTT.

This clone showed up just once. The rearrangement joins TRBV7-9 to TRBJ2-3, with TRBD2 matching over 8 bases. The ends lost 1 base at V and 0 bases at J; junction bases unmatched: 6. The length of the CDR3 is 17 residues. Germline V lookup: CDR1 SEHNR, CDR2 FQNEAQ (reference sequence). The CDR3 coding sequence is TGTGCCAGCAGCTTAGGTCGTGGCGGGGGGAGCACAGATACGCAGTATTTT. This sequence encodes CASSLGRGGGSTDTQYF.

The J gene is TRBJ1-2, the V gene TRBV19; no firm D call. The germline V gene has CDR1 LNHDA and CDR2 SQIVND (reference sequence). The ends were cut back, 7 bases at V and 4 bases at J, with 13 bases in the middle. There are 13 residues in the CDR3. The chain's CDR3 is CASTPDGLYGYTF. The CDR3 bases are TGTGCCAGTACCCCCGACGGACTCTATGGCTACACCTTC.